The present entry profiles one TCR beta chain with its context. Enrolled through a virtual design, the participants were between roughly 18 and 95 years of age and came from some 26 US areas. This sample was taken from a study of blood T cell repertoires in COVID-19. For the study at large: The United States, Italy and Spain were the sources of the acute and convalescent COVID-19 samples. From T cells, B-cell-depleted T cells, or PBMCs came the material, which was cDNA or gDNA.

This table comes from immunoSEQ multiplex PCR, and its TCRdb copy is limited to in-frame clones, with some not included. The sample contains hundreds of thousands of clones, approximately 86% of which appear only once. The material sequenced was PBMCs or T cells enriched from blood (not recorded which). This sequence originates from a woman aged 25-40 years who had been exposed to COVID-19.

In DNA form, the CDR3 reads TGTGCCAGCAGCCCCCAAGGACGGGAGAACTATGGCTACACCTTC. This codes for CASSPQGRENYGYTF. This chain uses TRBV3-1 (or the pseudogene TRBV3-2) with TRBJ1-2; no clear D gene. This CDR3 region has 15 residues. Germline loops: CDR1 LGHDT, CDR2 YNNKEL (reference sequence). V lost 4 bases, J lost 2 bases, and 14 bases lay in between.